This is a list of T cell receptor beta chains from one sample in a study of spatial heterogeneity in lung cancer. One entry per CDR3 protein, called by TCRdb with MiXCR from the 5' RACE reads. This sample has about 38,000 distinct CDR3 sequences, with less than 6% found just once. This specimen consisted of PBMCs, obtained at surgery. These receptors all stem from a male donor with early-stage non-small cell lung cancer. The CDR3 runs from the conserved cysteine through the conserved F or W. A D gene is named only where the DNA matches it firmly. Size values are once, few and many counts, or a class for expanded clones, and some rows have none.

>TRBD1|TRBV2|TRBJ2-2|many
TGTGCCAGCAGCGGACAGGGGAAGAACACCGGGGAGCTGTTTTTT
CASSGQGKNTGELFF
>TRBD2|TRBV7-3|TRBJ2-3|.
TGTGCCAGCAGCTTAGCGCGGGGGGCCCCAGATACGCAGTATTTT
CASSLARGAPDTQYF
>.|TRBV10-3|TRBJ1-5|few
TGTGCCACGAGGACAGTTGATAGCAATCAGCCCCAGCATTTT
CATRTVDSNQPQHF
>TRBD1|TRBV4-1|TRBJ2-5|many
TGCGCCAGCAGCCAGACAGGGTTTGTAGAGACCCAGTACTTC
CASSQTGFVETQYF
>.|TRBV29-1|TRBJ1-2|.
TGCAGCGTTGAAGCTACAGGCCCAGGCCACTATGGCTACACCTTC
CSVEATGPGHYGYTF
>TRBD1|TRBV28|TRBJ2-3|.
TGTGCCAGCAGACTTAGGAGGACAGGGGGGATCACAGATACGCAGTATTTT
CASRLRRTGGITDTQYF
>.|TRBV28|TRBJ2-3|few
TGTGCCAGCAGTACCGGTACTACAGATACGCAGTATTTT
CASSTGTTDTQYF
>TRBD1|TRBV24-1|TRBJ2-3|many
TGTGCCACCAGTGGACGGACAGGGGGCTCAGATACGCAGTATTTT
CATSGRTGGSDTQYF
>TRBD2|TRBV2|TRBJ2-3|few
TGTGCCAGCAGGAGCGGGGGGGCGGGCACAGATACGCAGTATTTT
CASRSGGAGTDTQYF
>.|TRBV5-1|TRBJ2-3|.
TGCGCCAGCAGATTTCTGGCAGGACCACTTTTAGATACGCAGTATTTT
CASRFLAGPLLDTQYF
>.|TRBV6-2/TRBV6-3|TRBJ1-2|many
TGTGCCAGCAGACGGGGTCAGAGTAACTATGGCTACACCTTC
CASRRGQSNYGYTF
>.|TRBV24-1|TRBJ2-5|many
TGTGCCACCAGTGATCCGGGACAGCGGGGACAAGAGACCCAGTACTTC
CATSDPGQRGQETQYF
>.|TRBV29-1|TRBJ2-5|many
TGCAGCGTTGAGCGGGGGCGCACAGAGACCCAGTACTTC
CSVERGRTETQYF
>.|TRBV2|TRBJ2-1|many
TGTGCCAGCAGTGATTCCAGGGGGGCCTCCTACAATGAGCAGTTCTTC
CASSDSRGASYNEQFF
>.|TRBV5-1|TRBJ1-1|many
TGCGCCAGCAGGGGTAGGGTGAACACTGAAGCTTTCTTT
CASRGRVNTEAFF
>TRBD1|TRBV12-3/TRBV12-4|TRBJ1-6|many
TGTGCCAGCAGTTTTTTGGGACAGGGGAATTCACCCCTCCACTTT
CASSFLGQGNSPLHF
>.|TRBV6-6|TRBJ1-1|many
TGTGCCAGCAGTCTGGGACTTAACACTGAAGCTTTCTTT
CASSLGLNTEAFF
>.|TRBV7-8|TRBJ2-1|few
TGTGCCAGCAGCTTAGCCTCCACTACGGAGGAGCAGTTCTTC
CASSLASTTEEQFF
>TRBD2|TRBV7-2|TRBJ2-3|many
TGTGCCAGCAGCTTTTCGACTAGCGGGGGCACAGATACGCAGTATTTT
CASSFSTSGGTDTQYF
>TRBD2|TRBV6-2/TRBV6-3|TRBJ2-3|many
TGTGCCAGCAGTTACCTTGGCGGGGGGGCGGCTGATACGCAGTATTTT
CASSYLGGGAADTQYF
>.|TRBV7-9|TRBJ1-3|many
TGTGCCAGCAGCTCGATAATAGAATTCTCTGGAAACACCATATATTTT
CASSSIIEFSGNTIYF
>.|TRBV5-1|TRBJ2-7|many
TGCGCCACCTTGGACATACGGAGCTCCTACGAGCAGTACTTC
CATLDIRSSYEQYF
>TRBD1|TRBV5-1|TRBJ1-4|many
TGCGCCAGCAGCTACGGACAGGTGATTAATGAAAAACTGTTTTTT
CASSYGQVINEKLFF
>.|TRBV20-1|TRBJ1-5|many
TGCAGTGCTGGACAGATTGGCGTGGCCCAGCATTTT
CSAGQIGVAQHF
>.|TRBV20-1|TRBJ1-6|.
TGCAGTGCTAGACAACAGGCAAGCTCCTATAATTCACCCCTCCACTTT
CSARQQASSYNSPLHF
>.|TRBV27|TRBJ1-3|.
TGTGCCAGCAGTTTGCAGCCAGGGATTAGAAACACCATATATTTT
CASSLQPGIRNTIYF
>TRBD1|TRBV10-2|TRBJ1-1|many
TGCGCCAGCAGTGAGTCGCCGGGACAGGGTAGATTGAACACTGAAGCTTTCTTT
CASSESPGQGRLNTEAFF
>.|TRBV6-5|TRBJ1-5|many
TGTGCCAGCAGTTACGTGAAGGATCAGCCCCAGCATTTT
CASSYVKDQPQHF
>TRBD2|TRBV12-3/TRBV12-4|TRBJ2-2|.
TGTGCCAGCAGACAAGGGACTAGCGGGGGGAACACCGGGGAGCTGTTTTTT
CASRQGTSGGNTGELFF
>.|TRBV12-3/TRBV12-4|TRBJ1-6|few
TGTGCCAGCAGTTTATATGGGGATTACGGTTCACCCCTCCACTTT
CASSLYGDYGSPLHF
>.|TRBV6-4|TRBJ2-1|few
TGTGCCAGCAGTGACTCTTCGAAGGGGCTGGTGTTCTTC
CASSDSSKGLVFF
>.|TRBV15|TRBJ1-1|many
TGTGCCACCAGCAGAGATGAGCGGATGGGCAACGCTTTCTTT
CATSRDERMGNAFF
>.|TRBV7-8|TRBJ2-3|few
TGTGCCAGCAGCTTACCGACCCGGGGATTGCCAGATACGCAGTATTTT
CASSLPTRGLPDTQYF
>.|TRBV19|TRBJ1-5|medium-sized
TGTGCCAGTAGTATACGTGAGGATCAGCCCCAGCATTTT
CASSIREDQPQHF
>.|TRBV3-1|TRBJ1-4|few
TGTGCCAGCAGCCCTGGCACCACAACTAATGAAAAACTGTTTTTT
CASSPGTTTNEKLFF
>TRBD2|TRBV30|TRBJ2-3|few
TGTGCCTGGAGTGATGGACTAGTAACAGATACGCAGTATTTT
CAWSDGLVTDTQYF
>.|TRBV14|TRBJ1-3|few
TGTGCCAGCAGCCAAACCTGGGACTGGAGCTCTGGAAACACCATATATTTT
CASSQTWDWSSGNTIYF
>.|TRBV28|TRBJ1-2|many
TGTGCCAGCACCAGTAACAGGGCCGTGGGGTATGGCTACACCTTC
CASTSNRAVGYGYTF
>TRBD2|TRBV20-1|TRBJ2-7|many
TGCAGTGCTAGAGACTTACCGGGACTAGCATCGCGCGAGCAGTACTTC
CSARDLPGLASREQYF
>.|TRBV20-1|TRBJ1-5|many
TGCAGTGCTAGAGATTTACCGAGCGGACGGGCCCAGCATTTT
CSARDLPSGRAQHF
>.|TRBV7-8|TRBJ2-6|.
TGTGCCAGCAGCTCTAGGGGGGGACCCCTACCCTCTGGGGCCAACGTCCTGACTTTC
CASSSRGGPLPSGANVLTF
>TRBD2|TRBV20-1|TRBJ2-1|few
TGCAGTGCTAGAGATGTTGGACTAGTCAACAATGAGCAGTTCTTC
CSARDVGLVNNEQFF
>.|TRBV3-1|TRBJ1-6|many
TGTGCCAGCAGCCAATACGTAGGGGGGAGTGCGAGGAATTCACCCCTCCACTTT
CASSQYVGGSARNSPLHF
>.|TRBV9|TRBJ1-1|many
TGTGCCAGCAGTGGGAGAAACACTGAAGCTTTCTTT
CASSGRNTEAFF
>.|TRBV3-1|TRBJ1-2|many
TGTGCCAGCAGCCAAGAGAAGGGTTTAGCTGGCTACACCTTC
CASSQEKGLAGYTF
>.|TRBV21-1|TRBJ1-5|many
TGTGCCAGCAGCAAAAGGGTCGGGGTCAATCAGCCCCAGCATTTT
CASSKRVGVNQPQHF
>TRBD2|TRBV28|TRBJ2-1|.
TGTGCCAGCTCCTCCGCCCCGACTAGCGGGGGGGCGTGGACCTACAATGAGCAGTTCTTC
CASSSAPTSGGAWTYNEQFF
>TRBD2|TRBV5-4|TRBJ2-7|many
TGTGCCAGCAGCTTCGGACTAGCTCGGGAGCAGTACTTC
CASSFGLAREQYF
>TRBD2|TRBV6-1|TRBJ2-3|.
TGTGCCAGCAGTGACCCGCGAGCGGGGGCTATGACAGATACGCAGTATTTT
CASSDPRAGAMTDTQYF
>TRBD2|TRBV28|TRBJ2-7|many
TGTGCCAGCGGAGCGGGGTCCTCCTACGAGCAGTACTTC
CASGAGSSYEQYF
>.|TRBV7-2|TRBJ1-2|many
TGTGCCAGCAGCTTAGATGGCAGGGGCGGCTACACCTTC
CASSLDGRGGYTF
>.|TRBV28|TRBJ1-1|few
TGTGCCAGCAGTTTAGGAGGAAACACTGAAGCTTTCTTT
CASSLGGNTEAFF
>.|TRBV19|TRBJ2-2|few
TGTGCCAGTAGTTCGTCCTCCCTAGGGGCCGGGGAGCTGTTTTTT
CASSSSSLGAGELFF